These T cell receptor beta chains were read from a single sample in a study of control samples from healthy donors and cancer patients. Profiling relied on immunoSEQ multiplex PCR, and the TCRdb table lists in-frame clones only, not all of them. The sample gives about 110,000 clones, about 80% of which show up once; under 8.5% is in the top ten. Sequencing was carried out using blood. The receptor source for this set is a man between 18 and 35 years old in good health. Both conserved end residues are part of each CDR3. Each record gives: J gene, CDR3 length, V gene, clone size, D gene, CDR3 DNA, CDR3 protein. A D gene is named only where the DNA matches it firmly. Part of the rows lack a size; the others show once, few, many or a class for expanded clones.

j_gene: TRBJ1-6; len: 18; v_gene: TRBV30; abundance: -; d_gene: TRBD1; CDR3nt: TGTGCCTGGAGTGCCCCTTGGGAATGGGACAGGGGGAATTCACCCCTCCACTTT; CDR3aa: CAWSAPWEWDRGNSPLHF
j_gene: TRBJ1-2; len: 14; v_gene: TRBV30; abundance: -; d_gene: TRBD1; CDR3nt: TGTGCCTGGAGCAGGGACAGGGGGACGGATGGCTACACCTTC; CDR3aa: CAWSRDRGTDGYTF
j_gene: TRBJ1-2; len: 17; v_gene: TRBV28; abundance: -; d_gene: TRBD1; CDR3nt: TGTGCCAGCACCCCCCTCGGAGTGGACAGGGGGCGTTATGGCTACACCTTC; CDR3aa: CASTPLGVDRGRYGYTF
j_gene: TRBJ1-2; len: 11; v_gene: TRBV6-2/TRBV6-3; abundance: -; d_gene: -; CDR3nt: TGTGCCAGCAGCTGGAACTATGGCTACACCTTC; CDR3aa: CASSWNYGYTF
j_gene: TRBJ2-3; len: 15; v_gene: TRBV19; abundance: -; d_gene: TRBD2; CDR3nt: TGTGCCAGTAGCACAGCGGGGGCTGGGACAGATACGCAGTATTTT; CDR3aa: CASSTAGAGTDTQYF
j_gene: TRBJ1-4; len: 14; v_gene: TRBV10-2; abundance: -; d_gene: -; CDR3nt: TGCGCCAGCAGTGAAGGGCAGCAGTTAGGAAAACTGTTTTTT; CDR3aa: CASSEGQQLGKLFF
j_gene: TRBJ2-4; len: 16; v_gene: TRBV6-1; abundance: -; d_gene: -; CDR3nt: TGTGCCAGCAGTGAAACCGACGGGGTAGCCAAAAACATTCAGTACTTC; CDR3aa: CASSETDGVAKNIQYF
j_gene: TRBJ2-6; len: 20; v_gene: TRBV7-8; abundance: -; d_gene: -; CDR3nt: TGTGCCAGCAGCCGAGGAGACCCCAGGGTGGGAGCTTCTGGGGCCAACGTCCTGACTTTC; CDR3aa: CASSRGDPRVGASGANVLTF
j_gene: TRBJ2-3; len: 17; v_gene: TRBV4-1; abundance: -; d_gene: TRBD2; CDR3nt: TGCGCCAGCAGCCAAAGTCAAGCGGGGGCAGGCACAGATACGCAGTATTTT; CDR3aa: CASSQSQAGAGTDTQYF
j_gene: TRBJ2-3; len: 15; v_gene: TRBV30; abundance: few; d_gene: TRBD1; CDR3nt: TGTGCCTGGAGTGTACAGGGGTTAGGCACAGATACGCAGTATTTT; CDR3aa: CAWSVQGLGTDTQYF
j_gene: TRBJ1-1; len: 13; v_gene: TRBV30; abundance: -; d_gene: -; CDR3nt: TGTGCCTGGGGGGAGTTTTTGAACACTGAAGCTTTCTTT; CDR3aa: CAWGEFLNTEAFF
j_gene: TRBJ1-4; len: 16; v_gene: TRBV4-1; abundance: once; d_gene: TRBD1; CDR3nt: TGCGCCAGCAGCCAAGGGCAGGGGGCGTCTAATGAAAAACTGTTTTTT; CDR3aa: CASSQGQGASNEKLFF
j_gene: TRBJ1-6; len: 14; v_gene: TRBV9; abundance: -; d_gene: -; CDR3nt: TGTGCCAGCAGCGTAGGGACTCCAAATTCACCCCTCCACTTT; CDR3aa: CASSVGTPNSPLHF
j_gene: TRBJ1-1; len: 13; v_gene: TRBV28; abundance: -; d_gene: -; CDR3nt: TGTGCCAGCAGTTTTGGGGCCTACACTGAAGCTTTCTTT; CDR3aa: CASSFGAYTEAFF
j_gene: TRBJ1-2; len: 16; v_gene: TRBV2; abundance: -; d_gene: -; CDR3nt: TGTGCCAGCAGTGAAGCGCTTCTCGATTCAATGTATGGCTACACCTTC; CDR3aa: CASSEALLDSMYGYTF
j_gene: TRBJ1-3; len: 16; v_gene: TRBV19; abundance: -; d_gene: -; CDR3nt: TGTGCCAGTAGTATAGGTTTGGGGTACCTTGGAAACACCATATATTTT; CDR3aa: CASSIGLGYLGNTIYF
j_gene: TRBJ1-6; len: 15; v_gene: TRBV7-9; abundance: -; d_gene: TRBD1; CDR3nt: TGTGCCAGCAGCTTAAAGACAGGGGAAAATTCACCCCTCCACTTT; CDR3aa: CASSLKTGENSPLHF
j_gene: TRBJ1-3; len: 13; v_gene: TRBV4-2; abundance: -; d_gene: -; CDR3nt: TGTGCCAGCAGCCAAGGTCGGGGAAACACCATATATTTT; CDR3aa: CASSQGRGNTIYF
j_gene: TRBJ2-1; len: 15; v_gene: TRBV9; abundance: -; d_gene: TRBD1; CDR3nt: TGTGCCAGCAGCGTAGGGACAGGGTTTATCAATGAGCAGTTCTTC; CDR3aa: CASSVGTGFINEQFF
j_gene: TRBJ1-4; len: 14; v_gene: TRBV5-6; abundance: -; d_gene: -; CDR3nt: TGTGCCAGCAGCTTGGGGACAGTGGGTGAAAAACTGTTTTTT; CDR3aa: CASSLGTVGEKLFF
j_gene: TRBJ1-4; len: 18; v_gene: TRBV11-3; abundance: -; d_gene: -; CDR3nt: TGTGCCAGCAGCTCTCCCCAGGGAACCACCCCAACTAATGAAAAACTGTTTTTT; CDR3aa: CASSSPQGTTPTNEKLFF
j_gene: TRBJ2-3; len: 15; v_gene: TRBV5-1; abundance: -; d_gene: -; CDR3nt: TGCGCCAGCAGCTTCGGGGGGCCAAGTACAGATACGCAGTATTTT; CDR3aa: CASSFGGPSTDTQYF
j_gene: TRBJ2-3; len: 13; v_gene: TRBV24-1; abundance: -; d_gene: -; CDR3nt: TGTGCCACCAGTGAGACTAGCACAGATACGCAGTATTTT; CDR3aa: CATSETSTDTQYF
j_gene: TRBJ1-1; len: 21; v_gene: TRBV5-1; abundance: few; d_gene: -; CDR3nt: TGCGCCAGCAGCTCTGGGCTAGCCGGGACCTATGGGATCACACAGAACACTGAAGCTTTCTTT; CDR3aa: CASSSGLAGTYGITQNTEAFF
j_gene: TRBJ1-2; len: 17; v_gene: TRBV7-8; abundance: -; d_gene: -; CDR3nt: TGTGCCAGCAGCCCAGTCGAGGCCGGGGCAGTTAGCTATGGCTACACCTTC; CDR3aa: CASSPVEAGAVSYGYTF
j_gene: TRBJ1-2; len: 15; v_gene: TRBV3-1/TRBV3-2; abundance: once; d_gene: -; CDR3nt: TGTGCCAGCAGCCTCCGGGGGAAATTTAACTATGGCTACACCTTC; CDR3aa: CASSLRGKFNYGYTF
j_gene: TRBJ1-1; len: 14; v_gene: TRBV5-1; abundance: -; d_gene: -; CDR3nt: TGCGCCAGCAGCCCCGGGACCTTGAACACTGAAGCTTTCTTT; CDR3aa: CASSPGTLNTEAFF
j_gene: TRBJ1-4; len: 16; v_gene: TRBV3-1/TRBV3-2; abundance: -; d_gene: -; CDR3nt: TGTGCCAGCAGCCAAGACAGGCGGCAGGGGCGTGAAAAACTGTTTTTT; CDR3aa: CASSQDRRQGREKLFF